The clone carrying this T cell receptor (beta chain) was counted a few times. The germline V gene encodes CDR1 SGHRS and CDR2 YFSETQ. With 4 bases removed from V and 3 bases from J, the gap between germline ends came to 16 bases. The CDR3 totals 16 residues. These data are taken from a study of blood T cell repertoires in COVID-19. In the study overall: Material from acute and convalescent COVID-19 was sourced from the United States, Italy and Spain. PBMCs, B-cell-depleted T cells, or T cells provided the cDNA or gDNA that made up the material.

Original processing methods: Scientists estimated how many nucleated cells there were by amplifying reference gene primers. TCRdb keeps only in-frame clones here, not all; method: immunoSEQ multiplex PCR. From that table come the V and J calls and clone size; the DNA was used to work out D and trimming. This table has approximately 210,000 clones, around 89% appearing once. The chain carries TRBV5-1 and TRBJ1-4, with D unclear. This sequence was found in a woman aged 40 to 55 with acute or convalescent COVID-19. The material sequenced was peripheral blood. CDR3 in amino acids: CASSPAGSISNEKLFF. The CDR3 nucleotides read TGCGCCAGCAGCCCCGCCGGGTCCATATCTAATGAAAAACTGTTTTTT.